The 26 T cell receptor beta chains below come from one sample, sequenced in a study of cytomegalovirus exposure and HLA in healthy donors. The PCR used 60 Vbeta and 13 Jbeta primers. Some clones are missing from TCRdb's copy, which holds only in-frame ones; the method was immunoSEQ multiplex PCR. The sample shows about 59,000 clones, approximately 83% of them seen only once. Sequencing input: PBMCs. These receptors originate from a human donor in good health.

The rearrangement links TRBV5-4 to TRBJ2-7, with a tentative D call TRBD1 (5 bases). In germline, CDR1 is SGHNT, CDR2 YYREEE (reference sequence). The CDR3 runs 13 residues. Trimming took off 1 base at V and 4 bases at J, with 9 bases between the two ends. CDR3 sequence reads: CASSLRQGYEQYF. The CDR3, as DNA: TGTGCCAGCAGCTTGCGGCAGGGTTACGAGCAGTACTTC.

The chain recombines TRBV10-3 with TRBJ2-7; TRBD1 might be the D (6 bases). The germline CDR1 and CDR2 sequences are ENHRY and SYGVKD. This CDR3 is 13 amino acids long. V shed 6 bases and J shed 2 bases, with 11 bases lying between them. The CDR3 DNA follows: TGTGCCATCAGGGACAGCGAGACCTACGAGCAGTACTTC. Translating it yields CAIRDSETYEQYF.

This sequence joins TRBV5-4 and TRBJ2-1; the match to TRBD1 covers 9 bases. The CDR3 consists of 15 residues. Trimming removed 0 bases from V and 5 bases from J; junction bases left unmatched: 3. Germline V lookup: CDR1 SGHNT, CDR2 YYREEE (reference sequence). In DNA form, the CDR3 reads TGTGCCAGCAGCTTGGGGGGGGACAGGGACAATGAGCAGTTCTTC. It yields the protein CASSLGGDRDNEQFF.

The V gene is TRBV7-8, the J gene TRBJ1-6; D uncertain. The CDR3 is 16 amino acids. V lost 0 bases, J lost 6 bases, and 12 bases lay in between. CDR1 and CDR2 (germline): SGHVS, FQNEAQ. The CDR3 DNA reads as TGTGCCAGCAGCTTAGCTTTCTCGGGGTCTAATTCACCCCTCCACTTT. Amino acid sequence: CASSLAFSGSNSPLHF. The complete variable domain, with remaining parts taken from reference TRBV7-8 and TRBJ1-6, reads GAGVSQSPRYKVAKRGQDVALRCDPISGHVSLFWYQQALGQGPEFLTYFQNEAQLDKSGLPSDRFFAERPEGSVSTLKIQRTQQEDSAVYLCASSLAFSGSNSPLHFGNGTRLTVT.

This clone was counted only a few times. CDR3 amino acids: CASSGGWTGARIGELFF. CDR3 in DNA: TGTGCCAGCAGCGGCGGGTGGACAGGGGCGCGCATCGGGGAGCTGTTTTTT. The chain couples TRBV14 to TRBJ2-2; 9 nucleotides agree with TRBD1. Per germline, CDR1 SGHDN and CDR2 FVKESK. The CDR3 runs to 17 residues. Trimming cost V 5 bases and J 7 bases; bases outside gene matches: 14.

This clone was observed a single time. The chain employs TRBV10-1 and TRBJ2-5; TRBD1 matches 11 bases. The CDR3 spans 14 residues. V shed 5 bases, J shed 3 bases, and the junction held 2 bases outside the gene matches. Looked up from germline, CDR1 is WNHNN and CDR2 is SYGVQD (reference sequence). The CDR3 protein is CASSLGQGEETQYF. CDR3 nucleotide sequence: TGCGCCAGCAGTCTGGGACAGGGGGAAGAGACCCAGTACTTC.

This rearrangement joins TRBV27 to TRBJ1-2; 11 bases agree with TRBD1. The CDR3 is made up of 15 amino acids. Unmatched junction bases numbered 5, after V lost 5 bases and J lost 3 bases. CDR1 and CDR2 from the germline V gene are MNHEY and SMNVEV (reference sequence). The CDR3 reads CASSRTGGNYYGYTF. As DNA, the CDR3 is TGTGCCAGCAGTCGGACAGGGGGCAATTACTATGGCTACACCTTC.

This chain joins TRBV7-2 and TRBJ2-1; TRBD2 might be the D (5 bases). V lost 4 bases, J lost 4 bases, and 11 bases lay in between. The CDR3 is 14 residues long. The germline V gene has CDR1 SGHTA and CDR2 FQGNSA. CDR3 sequence: CASSSDIAYNEQFF. The CDR3, as DNA: TGTGCCAGCAGCTCTGATATAGCGTACAATGAGCAGTTCTTC.

The chain employs TRBV6-5 and TRBJ2-7, with 10 bases lining up with TRBD2. The V and J ends lost 5 bases and 3 bases, in that order; junction bases with no gene match: 4. The length of the CDR3 is 14 residues. The germline CDR1 and CDR2 sequences are MNHEY and SVGAGI. In DNA form, the CDR3 reads TGTGCCAGCAGTACGGGACTAGCGTACTACGAGCAGTACTTC. This codes for CASSTGLAYYEQYF.

The chain has TRBV30 and TRBJ1-4; 7 bases fit TRBD1. CDR1 and CDR2 from the germline V gene are GTSNPN and SVGIG (reference sequence). The CDR3 runs 13 residues. V lost 5 bases and J lost 15; bases outside the gene matches: 15. This CDR3 reads CAWDRDSRGRVFF. The DNA of the CDR3 is TGTGCCTGGGACCGGGACAGCCGAGGGCGTGTGTTTTTT. Looking up the rest from reference TRBV30 and TRBJ1-4 gives the full variable domain: SQTIHQWPATLVQPVGSPLSLECTVEGTSNPNLYWYRQAAGRGLQLLFYSVGIGQISSEVPQNLSASRPQDRQFILSSKKLLLSDSGFYLCAWDRDSRGRVFFGSGTQLSVL.

The rearrangement links TRBV4-2 to TRBJ2-7, with D perhaps TRBD2 (5 bases). CDR3 size: 13 residues. Germline assignment: CDR1 LGHNA and CDR2 YNFKEQ. Between the trimmed V and J ends, which lost 4 bases and 0 bases, there was a span of 7 bases. CDR3: CASSPGNSYEQYF. The CDR3 DNA reads as TGTGCCAGCAGCCCGGGGAACTCCTACGAGCAGTACTTC.

The CDR3 sequence is CATSRVLGTGGQKLFF. In nucleotides, the CDR3 is TGTGCCACCAGCAGAGTATTAGGGACAGGGGGACAAAAACTGTTTTTT. V gene TRBV15 combines with J gene TRBJ1-4; TRBD1 matches at 11 bases. Losses at the gene ends were 1 base for V and 9 bases for J; bases not matched to a gene: 7. The CDR3 runs 16 residues. The germline V gene has CDR1 LNHNV and CDR2 YYDKDF (reference sequence).

The CDR3 protein is CASSLGGGAADTQYF. CDR3 nucleotide sequence: TGTGCCAGCAGCTTAGGCGGGGGGGCAGCAGATACGCAGTATTTT. The V call is TRBV7-6, the J call TRBJ2-3; TRBD2 matches at 9 bases. The ends lost 1 base at V and 4 bases at J; junction bases unmatched: 3. The CDR3 has 15 residues. Germline lookup yields CDR1 SGHVS and CDR2 FNYEAQ.

This chain joins TRBV10-3 and TRBJ2-3; D may be TRBD1 (6 bases). Germline loops: CDR1 ENHRY, CDR2 SYGVKD. V lost 4 bases, J lost 2 bases, and 22 bases lay in between. There are 18 residues in the CDR3. Here the CDR3 reads CAISASMGGDIYTDTQYF. The CDR3 DNA reads as TGTGCCATCAGTGCATCTATGGGTGGGGACATATACACAGATACGCAGTATTTT.

The chain couples TRBV19 to TRBJ2-7, with D perhaps TRBD2 (5 bases). Germline CDR1 and CDR2: LNHDA and SQIVND (reference sequence). CDR3 length: 13 residues. With 3 bases removed from V and 6 bases from J, the gap between germline ends came to 12 bases. The CDR3 nucleotides read TGTGCCAGTAGTATCGAGGGCTGGCGCGAGCAGTACTTC. This translates into CASSIEGWREQYF.

The genes are TRBV6-5 and TRBJ1-2; TRBD1 agrees at 7 bases. The CDR3 spans 15 residues. The J segment lost 2 bases and the V segment lost 5 bases, leaving 8 bases of the junction unmatched. Germline V CDR1 and CDR2: MNHEY, SVGAGI. CDR3 loop: CASSSGQAPNYGYTF. The DNA of the CDR3 is TGTGCCAGCAGTAGCGGACAGGCCCCGAACTATGGCTACACCTTC.

DNA of the CDR3: TGTGCCAGCAGCCCAAGGACAGGGCGTTTTAATTCACCCCTCCACTTT. It encodes CASSPRTGRFNSPLHF. This chain connects TRBV11-1 to TRBJ1-6; 8 bases map to TRBD1. The V gene end was trimmed by 5 bases and the J gene end by 6 bases; junction bases not matched to a gene: 9. Germline-derived CDR1 and CDR2 are SGHAT and FQDESV (reference sequence). This CDR3 contains 16 residues.

V usage is TRBV4-3 and J usage is TRBJ2-3; possible D gene TRBD2, 6 bases. V was cut by 4 bases and J by 4 bases, with 15 bases left in between. Germline CDR1 and CDR2: LGHNA and YSLEER. The length of the CDR3 is 15 residues. In DNA, the CDR3 is TGCGCCAGCAGCCCCATCGGGGGAGGAGCAGATACGCAGTATTTT. Residues: CASSPIGGGADTQYF.

This chain uses TRBV7-9 with TRBJ2-7, with 8 bases matching TRBD1. Germline V gene data show CDR1 as SEHNR and CDR2 as FQNEAQ (reference sequence). Trimming took 4 bases from V and 5 from J; bases not matched to a gene: 10. This CDR3 has 15 residues. In DNA form, the CDR3 reads TGTGCCAGCAGCTCAGACCGCAGGGGGCGCGACGAGCAGTACTTC. Translating gives CASSSDRRGRDEQYF.

The chain has TRBV28 and TRBJ2-7, with D possibly matching TRBD1 (6 bases). The germline gives CDR1 MDHEN, CDR2 SYDVKM. The CDR3 totals 14 residues. V lost 6 bases and J lost 2, with 14 bases in between. The CDR3 sequence: CASSLVGATYEQYF. CDR3 DNA sequence: TGTGCCAGCAGCCTAGTGGGGGCTACCTACGAGCAGTACTTC.

The chain employs TRBV5-5 and TRBJ2-1; 7 positions agree with TRBD1. With 0 bases clipped from V and 4 bases from J, the junction kept 4 bases outside the gene matches. This CDR3 region has 15 residues. Germline V gene data show CDR1 as SGHKS and CDR2 as YYEKEE (reference sequence). The CDR3 DNA reads TGTGCCAGCAGCTTGGTGGGCAGGGGGTACAATGAGCAGTTCTTC. Protein product: CASSLVGRGYNEQFF.

The chain links TRBV10-3 to TRBJ2-5; the D is unclear. This CDR3 spans 12 amino acids. Germline loops: CDR1 ENHRY, CDR2 SYGVKD. V was shortened by 2 bases and J by 10 bases, with 11 bases between the two germline ends. The DNA for the CDR3 is TGTGCCATCAGTGAGGATAACAGCCGCCAGTACTTC. Protein sequence: CAISEDNSRQYF.

This clone was observed a few times. The rearrangement uses TRBV4-3 and TRBJ1-1, with a tentative D call TRBD1 (6 bases). Deletions cut 0 bases from V and 1 base from J, with 6 bases between. This CDR3 has 14 residues. Germline CDR1 is LGHNA and CDR2 is YSLEER. The CDR3 sequence is CASSQEGANTEAFF. DNA for the CDR3: TGCGCCAGCAGCCAAGAGGGGGCGAACACTGAAGCTTTCTTT.

V gene TRBV6-5 combines with J gene TRBJ1-1; D is undetermined. The CDR3 runs 13 residues. CDR1 MNHEY and CDR2 SVGAGI come from the germline V gene. Trimming left V 5 bases short and J 5 bases short, with 12 bases between. The CDR3 sequence is CASSRSGETEAFF. The CDR3 DNA is TGTGCCAGCAGTCGCAGCGGGGAAACTGAAGCTTTCTTT.

This chain joins TRBV7-9 and TRBJ1-2; TRBD1 matches 10 bases. With V trimmed by 5 bases and J by 8 bases, 5 bases remained unmatched. CDR1 and CDR2 from the germline V gene are SEHNR and FQNEAQ (reference sequence). This CDR3 contains 13 residues. The CDR3 is CASSTDRGEGYTF. CDR3 nucleotide sequence: TGTGCCAGCAGCACGGACAGGGGGGAAGGCTACACCTTC.

The chain is built from TRBV7-2 and TRBJ2-3; possibly TRBD1 for D (7 bases). Germline CDR1 SGHTA, CDR2 FQGNSA. Trimming cost V 5 bases and J 5 bases, with 26 bases left between them. CDR3 size: 18 residues. CDR3 protein: CASSPRGGLAMSGDTQYF. The CDR3 DNA sequence: TGTGCCAGCAGCCCCCGAGGGGGCCTAGCGATGAGTGGAGATACGCAGTATTTT.